This TCR beta chain was profiled in a study of CXCR3-negative and CXCR3-positive naive CD8 T cells. General observations from the study: Naive subsets had comparable surface CD5; TCR strength was inferred from TRB CDR3 properties.

UMI-tagged TRB cDNA libraries were built via 5' RACE. With the 5' RACE reads reprocessed, TCRdb shows one record per CDR3 protein and no DNA. Its listing shows about 28,000 distinct CDR3 sequences. Germline CDR1 is SGHVS and CDR2 is FQNEAQ. The CDR3 loop spans 17 amino acids. In regard to this clonotype: Its specificity is unknown.

The clonotype was recovered from a human donor in good health. Some clones in this sample may be carry-over from other donors' samples. The chain couples TRBV7-8 to TRBJ2-7; there is no DNA to check the TCRdb D call of TRBD2. Sequencing used memory CD8+ T cells from blood. CDR3 sequence reads: CAGSFSNPGLALYEQYF.